The clone carrying this T cell receptor beta chain has ten or more counts. This record comes from a study of T-cell reconstitution after alpha-beta-depleted transplantation in children. V gave up 6 bases and J gave up 2 bases; unmatched junction bases: 11. Germline CDR1 and CDR2: MGHRA and YSYEKL. The CDR3 is 17 residues long. Unique molecular identifiers were incorporated into the prepared TCRbeta library. TCRdb processed the PCR reads anew with MiXCR; each CDR3 protein has one entry. The sample lists roughly 300,000 distinct CDR3 sequences, roughly 11% occurring once. The sequence derives from a male patient between 2 and 15 years old who had a stem cell transplant for chronic granulomatous disease, so the T cells may come from the graft donor. Sequencing used peripheral blood, obtained 180 days after TCRalphabeta/CD19-depleted stem cell transplant. The rearrangement links TRBV4-1 to TRBJ2-1; 9 bases map to TRBD1. The CDR3 nucleotides read TGCGCCAGCAGGAACACAGGGGGCCTGGGCACCTACAATGAGCAGTTCTTC. It translates to CASRNTGGLGTYNEQFF.